The rows below give T cell receptor beta chains drawn from one sample of a study of Graves' ophthalmopathy and Graves' hyperthyroidism. TCRdb used MiXCR to reprocess the multiplex PCR reads, holding one entry per CDR3 protein. The sample has approximately 700,000 distinct CDR3 sequences, 35% to 50% seen once. The sequenced material came from peripheral blood. Receptors originate from an adult man with Graves' ophthalmopathy. Each CDR3 is given with its conserved first and last residue. D genes are given only for firm matches. Only part of the rows carry a size: once, few, many, or a class if the clone is expanded.

clone_size j_call d_call v_call cdr3_aa cdr3_nt
many TRBJ1-6 TRBD1 TRBV20-1 CSAREPGQGVGSPLHF TGCAGTGCTAGAGAACCGGGACAGGGCGTAGGATCACCCCTCCACTTT
few TRBJ2-7 NA TRBV20-1 CSARSDRFSYEQYF TGCAGTGCTAGATCGGACAGATTTTCCTACGAGCAGTACTTC
NA TRBJ2-5 NA TRBV5-1 CASSLKDSKETQYF TGCGCCAGCAGCTTGAAGGATAGTAAAGAGACCCAGTACTTC
many TRBJ1-1 TRBD1 TRBV19 CASSAQGRVTEAFF TGTGCCAGTAGTGCACAGGGGAGGGTAACTGAAGCTTTCTTT
few TRBJ1-3 NA TRBV12-3/TRBV12-4 CASSSDYSGNTIYF TGTGCCAGCAGTTCGGACTATTCGGGAAACACCATATATTTT
few TRBJ1-1 NA TRBV25-1 CASSDSAGELGTEAFF TGTGCCAGCAGTGATAGTGCCGGGGAGCTTGGAACTGAAGCTTTCTTT
few TRBJ2-7 NA TRBV7-9 CASADSSYEQYF TGTGCCAGCGCCGACAGCTCCTACGAGCAGTACTTC
many TRBJ2-2 TRBD1 TRBV29-1 CSVEGTGMRTGELFF TGCAGCGTTGAAGGGACAGGGATGCGCACCGGGGAGCTGTTTTTT
many TRBJ1-5 NA TRBV11-2 CASSLNSGQPQHF TGTGCCAGCAGCTTAAATTCTGGTCAGCCCCAGCATTTT
NA TRBJ1-3 NA TRBV6-5 CASSYSQIAPHGNTIYF TGTGCCAGCAGTTACTCACAAATCGCGCCCCATGGAAACACCATATATTTT
NA TRBJ1-2 NA TRBV7-9 CASSAAGGTPVGYTF TGTGCCAGCAGCGCGGCCGGGGGGACCCCAGTGGGCTACACCTTC
NA TRBJ2-2 NA TRBV7-3 CASSLGVNGGELFF TGTGCCAGCAGTTTAGGGGTTAACGGCGGGGAGCTGTTTTTT
NA TRBJ1-6 NA TRBV20-1 CSASHEYLNSPLHF TGCAGTGCAAGTCACGAGTACCTTAATTCACCCCTCCACTTT
NA TRBJ1-2 NA TRBV12-3/TRBV12-4 CASSNPPFNYGYTF TGTGCCAGCTCGAACCCCCCTTTTAACTATGGCTACACCTTC
NA TRBJ1-6 TRBD1 TRBV2 CASRDRGYNNSPLHF TGTGCCAGCAGGGACAGGGGATACAATAATTCACCCCTCCACTTT
NA TRBJ1-4 NA TRBV12-3/TRBV12-4 CASTKRKRGKKLFF TGTGCCAGCACCAAACGTAAAAGAGGTAAAAAACTGTTTTTT
NA TRBJ1-5 NA TRBV24-1 CASTHEGQSNQPQHF TGTGCCAGCACTCATGAGGGGCAGAGTAATCAGCCCCAGCATTTT
many TRBJ2-5 NA TRBV7-6 CASSSYGETQYF TGTGCCAGCAGCTCCTACGGTGAGACCCAGTACTTC
many TRBJ1-1 NA TRBV10-3 CASSYEGNTEAFF TGTGCCAGCAGTTACGAAGGGAACACTGAAGCTTTCTTT
NA TRBJ1-1 NA TRBV10-3 CASSDGDLMNTEAFF TGTGCCAGCAGTGATGGGGACCTCATGAACACTGAAGCTTTCTTT
NA TRBJ1-5 NA TRBV2 CASSPSGEGRPQHF TGTGCCAGCAGCCCGTCAGGGGAGGGACGGCCCCAGCATTTT
few TRBJ1-5 NA TRBV10-3 CASSSRQDNQPQHF TGTGCCAGCAGTTCCCGACAGGACAATCAGCCCCAGCATTTT
few TRBJ1-3 TRBD1 TRBV25-1 CASIERGLGNTIYF TGTGCCAGCATCGAGAGGGGGCTTGGAAACACCATATATTTT
many TRBJ1-4 NA TRBV10-2 CASSEIDRNEKLFF TGCGCCAGCAGTGAAATTGACAGAAATGAAAAACTGTTTTTT
NA TRBJ1-1 NA TRBV5-1 CASSQTVRNTEAFF TGCGCCAGCAGCCAGACCGTTCGGAACACTGAAGCTTTCTTT
few TRBJ2-2 NA TRBV7-9 CASSLFQSANTGELFF TGTGCCAGCAGCTTATTTCAGAGTGCGAACACCGGGGAGCTGTTTTTT
few TRBJ2-2 NA TRBV7-9 CASSPWGAGELFF TGTGCCAGCAGCCCCTGGGGTGCCGGGGAGCTGTTTTTT
few TRBJ1-4 TRBD1 TRBV19 CASNSVGTGTEKLFF TGTGCCAGTAATAGTGTCGGGACAGGCACCGAAAAACTGTTTTTT
once TRBJ2-7 TRBD1 TRBV29-1 CSVEVAGGGTGSSYEQYF TGCAGCGTTGAAGTAGCAGGGGGCGGGACAGGGAGCTCCTACGAGCAGTACTTC
NA TRBJ1-6 NA TRBV5-1 CASSLDTQQGSPLHF TGCGCCAGCAGCTTGGACACACAACAGGGTTCACCCCTCCACTTT
many TRBJ1-4 NA TRBV6-6 CATLYPTEKLFF TGTGCCACCCTTTATCCTACTGAAAAACTGTTTTTT